This T cell receptor beta chain was sequenced in a study of response to subunit inactivated influenza vaccine. Study-wide findings and caveats: After each seasonal influenza vaccination, few new T cells are recruited, the authors suggested.

TCRdb redid the calling of the RT-PCR reads with MiXCR, one entry per CDR3 protein. This sample has 550,000 to 800,000 distinct CDR3 sequences, with approximately 15% found just once. The CDR3 runs to 13 residues. Trimming stripped 0 bases from V and 7 bases from J, with 9 bases between. Germline CDR1 GTSNPN, CDR2 SVGIG (reference sequence). This clonotype was seen only a few times. Its target is unknown. The sequencing here drew on PBMCs from blood, taken approximately 15 days before vaccination. The V call is TRBV30, the J call TRBJ2-2; TRBD1 is a possible D gene (5 bases). The clonotype originates from a man aged 45-65 years who received an inactivated influenza vaccine. CDR3 in DNA: TGTGCCTGGAGTGTACAGGCGGTCGGGGAGCTGTTTTTT. As protein: CAWSVQAVGELFF.